A few counts support the clone carrying this T cell receptor (beta chain). Its antigen is currently unknown. The record originates from a study of T cell repertoires in cytomegalovirus infection. Looking at the study overall: Indications came from public TCR beta signatures; they pointed to CMV infection and to a matching HLA type. Study-level findings and limits: Individuals carrying CMV plus the relevant HLA were identified by cumulative frequency of public TCR beta families.

Germline V gene data show CDR1 as LGHNA and CDR2 as YSLEER. The V gene lost 4 bases and the J gene lost 4 bases, with 10 bases spanning the gap. The CDR3 totals 13 residues. MiXCR, applied by TCRdb to the reads, yields one record per CDR3 protein. The top ten clones hold over 10% of a sample with approximately 1,000,000 distinct CDR3 sequences, around 32% of them seen once. The clonotype comes from a human donor in good health (CMV status not recorded). Some clones in this sample may be carry-over from other donors' samples. This sequence joins TRBV4-3 and TRBJ1-1; D is ambiguous. The starting material was cultured CD8+ T cells from PBMCs, obtained from culture after CMV antigen stimulation. The CDR3 nucleotides read TGCGCCAGCAGCCGAGGAGGGCCCACTGAAGCTTTCTTT. This encodes CASSRGGPTEAFF.